This T cell receptor beta chain emerged from a study of vaccination effects on CD4 cells after COVID-19. Comment on this clone: The target antigen is unknown.

The ends lost 5 bases at V and 5 bases at J; junction bases unmatched: 7. The CDR3 extends over 16 amino acids. Germline assignment: CDR1 MDHEN and CDR2 SYDVKM. Culture proceeded for 10 days, and CD4+ T cells were then isolated. The data were produced by immunoSEQ multiplex PCR, yet TCRdb's version contains in-frame clones alone and is incomplete. The sample lists approximately 58,000 clones, 70% to 80% occurring once. The chain recombines TRBV28 with TRBJ2-2, with TRBD1 matching 11 bases. The source was CD4+ T cells from PBMCs cultured without peptide, collected before COVID-19 vaccination. The TCR sequence derives from a human donor who received a COVID-19 vaccine. The CDR3 region has the DNA TGTGCCAGCAGTAAAGGGACAGGGGGAACGACCGGGGAGCTGTTTTTT. Protein product: CASSKGTGGTTGELFF.